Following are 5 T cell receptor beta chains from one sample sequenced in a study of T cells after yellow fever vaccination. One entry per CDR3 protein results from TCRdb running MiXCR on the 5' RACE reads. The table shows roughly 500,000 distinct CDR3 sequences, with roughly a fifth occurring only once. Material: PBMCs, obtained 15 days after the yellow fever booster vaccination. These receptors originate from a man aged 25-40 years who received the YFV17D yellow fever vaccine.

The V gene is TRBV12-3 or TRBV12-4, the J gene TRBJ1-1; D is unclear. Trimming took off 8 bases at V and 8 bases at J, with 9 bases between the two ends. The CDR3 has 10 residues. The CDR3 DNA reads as TGTGCCAGCTTACTCCAGGAAGCTTTCTTT. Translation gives CASLLQEAFF.

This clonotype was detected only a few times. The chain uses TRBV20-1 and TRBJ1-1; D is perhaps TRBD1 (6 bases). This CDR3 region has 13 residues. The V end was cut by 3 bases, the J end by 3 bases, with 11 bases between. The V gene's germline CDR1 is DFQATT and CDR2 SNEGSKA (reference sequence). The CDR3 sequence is CSASPNRDTEAFF. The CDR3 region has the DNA TGCAGTGCTAGCCCAAACAGGGACACTGAAGCTTTCTTT.

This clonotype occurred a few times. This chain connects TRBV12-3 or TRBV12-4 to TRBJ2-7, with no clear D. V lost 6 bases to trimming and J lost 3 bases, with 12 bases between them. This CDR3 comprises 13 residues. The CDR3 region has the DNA TGTGCCAGCAGCTTCAGTCGATACTACGAGCAGTACTTC. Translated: CASSFSRYYEQYF.

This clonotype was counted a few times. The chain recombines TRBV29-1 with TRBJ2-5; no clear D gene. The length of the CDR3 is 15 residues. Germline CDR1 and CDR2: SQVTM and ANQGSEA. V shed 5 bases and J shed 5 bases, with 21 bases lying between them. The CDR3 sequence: CSVNPVHATRETQYF. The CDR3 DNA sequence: TGCAGCGTTAACCCCGTGCATGCGACAAGGGAGACCCAGTACTTC.

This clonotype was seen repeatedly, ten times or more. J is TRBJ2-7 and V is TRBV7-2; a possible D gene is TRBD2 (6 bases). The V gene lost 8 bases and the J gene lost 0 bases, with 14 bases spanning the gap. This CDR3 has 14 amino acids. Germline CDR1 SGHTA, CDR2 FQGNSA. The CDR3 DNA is TGTGCCAGCCGTTACGGGGGAAACTCCTACGAGCAGTACTTC. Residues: CASRYGGNSYEQYF.